This TCR beta chain was found in a study of OX40 agonist ivuxolimab in advanced cancers. Regarding the study as a whole: Some nonresponders also had low normalized T-cell clonal expansion. Clonal expansion from baseline to week 6 occurred in both CD4+ and CD8+ T cells.

This clone was picked up one time. Its antigen is not known. The timepoints at which blood was sampled were baseline, cycle 4 day 1, and cycle 7 day 1. Assay: immunoSEQ multiplex PCR; the TCRdb copy retains only in-frame clones and omits some. This table holds 45,000 to 55,000 clones, approximately 88% found once. V was pared by 6 bases and J by 3 bases, with 7 bases of the junction left unmatched. The CDR3 extends over 13 amino acids. In germline, CDR1 is GTSNPN, CDR2 SVGIG (reference sequence). Specimen: CD4+ or CD8+ T cells sorted from blood, collected in a trial of the OX40 agonist ivuxolimab. The clonotype was recovered from an adult with an advanced solid tumor such as melanoma, head and neck, liver or kidney cancer. The chain recombines TRBV30 with TRBJ2-7, with 8 bases that match TRBD1. The CDR3 sequence is CACTTGGHYEQYF. The CDR3 bases are TGTGCCTGTACTACAGGGGGTCACTACGAGCAGTACTTC.